This TCR beta chain is drawn from a study of PD-1 blockade in classical Hodgkin lymphoma. Trimming took off 1 base at V and 1 base at J, with 2 bases between the two ends. This CDR3 contains 12 residues. Germline V CDR1 and CDR2: SGHAT, FQNNGV. Assay used: immunoSEQ multiplex PCR; TCRdb lists only in-frame clones, some missing. Of about 41,000 clones listed, roughly 80% were seen once; the top ten hold about a fifth. Study findings and constraints: Whereas CD4+ TCR diversity had risen significantly by C4D1, CD8+ TCR diversity had not.

A note on this clone: Its specificity is unknown.

Each of the patients experienced relapse following autologous stem cell transplantation, and their brentuximab vedotin exposure differed. The rearrangement joins TRBV11-2 to TRBJ2-7; no clear D gene. The sequencing used peripheral blood mononuclear cells (PBMCs), collected at baseline. The TCR comes from a human donor with classical Hodgkin lymphoma. In DNA, the CDR3 is TGTGCCAGCAGCTTAGGGTCCTACGAGCAGTACTTC. The encoded protein is CASSLGSYEQYF. The complete variable domain, with remaining parts taken from reference TRBV11-2 and TRBJ2-7, reads EAGVAQSPRYKIIEKRQSVAFWCNPISGHATLYWYQQILGQGPKLLIQFQNNGVVDDSQLPKDRFSAERLKGVDSTLKIQPAKLEDSAVYLCASSLGSYEQYFGPGTRLTVT.